This is a list of T cell receptor beta chains from one sample in a study of T cells after somatic rescue of genetic block. Profiled with immunoSEQ multiplex PCR; TCRdb holds only in-frame clones, not every one. The table records around 100,000 clones, 80% to 95% of them present only once. Material: peripheral blood mononuclear cells (PBMCs). These receptors were collected from a young woman. CDR3s include the opening cysteine and the closing phenylalanine or tryptophan. A D gene is named only where the DNA matches it firmly. Part of the rows lack a size; the others show once, few, many or a class for expanded clones.

J	V	size	D	length	CDR3	DNA
TRBJ2-3	TRBV10-3	NA	NA	11	CAISDMDTQYF	TGTGCCATCAGTGATATGGATACGCAGTATTTT
TRBJ2-7	TRBV5-8	NA	NA	13	CASSLEPIHEQYF	TGTGCCAGCAGCTTGGAACCTATCCACGAGCAGTACTTC
TRBJ1-5	TRBV18	NA	NA	15	CASSPGPGGNQPQHF	TGTGCCAGCTCACCAGGTCCAGGCGGGAATCAGCCCCAGCATTTT
TRBJ2-2	TRBV29-1	NA	NA	12	CSVEAPPGELFF	TGCAGCGTTGAAGCCCCTCCCGGGGAGCTGTTTTTT
TRBJ2-7	TRBV28	NA	TRBD2	15	CASSLGLAEGDEQYF	TGTGCCAGCAGTTTAGGACTAGCGGAAGGGGACGAGCAGTACTTC
TRBJ1-2	TRBV10-2	NA	TRBD1	15	CASSESGTGFYGYTF	TGCGCCAGCAGTGAGTCAGGGACAGGGTTCTATGGCTACACCTTC
TRBJ1-4	TRBV4-1	NA	NA	17	CASSQEQRVGGDEKLFF	TGCGCCAGCAGCCAAGAACAGCGGGTGGGGGGGGATGAAAAACTGTTTTTT
TRBJ2-1	TRBV6-4	NA	NA	11	CASGTFNEQFF	TGTGCCAGTGGGACATTCAATGAGCAGTTCTTC
TRBJ1-5	TRBV19	NA	TRBD1	14	CASSIGQGAQPQHF	TGTGCCAGTAGTATAGGACAGGGAGCCCAGCCCCAGCATTTT
TRBJ2-3	TRBV2	NA	TRBD1	14	CASSAGQVTDTQYF	TGTGCCAGCAGTGCAGGACAGGTTACAGATACGCAGTATTTT
TRBJ1-1	TRBV25-1	NA	NA	13	CASRFLMNTEAFF	TGTGCCAGCAGGTTTCTCATGAACACTGAAGCTTTCTTT
TRBJ1-5	TRBV5-1	NA	TRBD1	15	CASSLDGQGNQPQHF	TGCGCCAGCAGCTTGGACGGACAGGGTAATCAGCCCCAGCATTTT
TRBJ2-7	TRBV28	once	NA	13	CASSFAPTYEQYF	TGTGCCAGCAGTTTTGCACCTACCTACGAGCAGTACTTC
TRBJ2-3	TRBV18	NA	NA	13	CASSTLSIDTQYF	TGTGCCAGCTCAACCCTCTCCATAGATACGCAGTATTTT
TRBJ2-7	TRBV20-1	NA	NA	10	CSASIGYAYF	TGCAGTGCTAGTATCGGGTACGCGTACTTC
TRBJ2-7	TRBV29-1	once	NA	13	CSVEDRTSYEQYF	TGCAGCGTTGAAGATAGGACATCCTACGAGCAGTACTTC
TRBJ1-2	TRBV7-9	NA	TRBD1	12	CASSPQGEGYTF	TGTGCCAGCAGCCCCCAGGGGGAAGGCTACACCTTC
TRBJ2-3	TRBV9	NA	NA	16	CASSDSVGQSTDTQYF	TGTGCCAGCAGCGATTCTGTGGGTCAGAGCACAGATACGCAGTATTTT
TRBJ2-1	TRBV28	NA	TRBD1	15	CASSLPTGDYNEQFF	TGTGCCAGCAGTCTCCCAACAGGGGATTACAATGAGCAGTTCTTC
TRBJ1-1	TRBV5-1	NA	NA	13	CASGEDGNTEAFF	TGCGCCAGCGGTGAAGACGGGAACACTGAAGCTTTCTTT
TRBJ1-5	TRBV4-1	NA	NA	12	CASSQDFQPQHF	TGCGCCAGCAGCCAAGACTTCCAGCCCCAGCATTTT
TRBJ2-3	TRBV5-1	NA	TRBD2	15	CASSLGTSGGDTQYF	TGCGCCAGCAGCTTGGGGACTAGCGGGGGAGATACGCAGTATTTT
TRBJ1-1	TRBV6-1	few	NA	13	CASSVQGPTEAFF	TGTGCCAGCAGTGTTCAAGGGCCCACTGAAGCTTTCTTT
TRBJ2-5	TRBV7-3	once	NA	14	CASSSMGVQETQYF	TGTGCCAGCAGCTCCATGGGTGTCCAAGAGACCCAGTACTTC
TRBJ2-1	TRBV5-4	NA	NA	16	CASSLGGRAGTIEQFF	TGTGCCAGCAGCTTGGGAGGTCGGGCAGGGACCATTGAGCAGTTCTTC
TRBJ2-3	TRBV30	NA	NA	14	CAWSVRPAPDTQYF	TGTGCCTGGAGTGTACGGCCCGCCCCAGATACGCAGTATTTT
TRBJ2-5	TRBV2	NA	NA	13	CASTPSNQETQYF	TGTGCCAGCACTCCGTCTAACCAAGAGACCCAGTACTTC
TRBJ2-1	TRBV12-5	NA	NA	13	CASGPASYNEQFF	TGTGCTAGTGGCCCCGCATCCTACAATGAGCAGTTCTTC
TRBJ1-1	TRBV5-1	NA	NA	16	CASSLGPRALNTEAFF	TGCGCCAGCAGCTTGGGTCCCCGGGCCCTGAACACTGAAGCTTTCTTT
TRBJ2-1	TRBV14	NA	NA	16	CASSPRYRVFTNEQFF	TGTGCCAGCAGCCCTAGATACAGGGTGTTCACGAATGAGCAGTTCTTC